This T cell receptor beta chain was captured by sequencing in a study of blood T cells in healthy people across ages. Study outcomes and limitations: Diversity estimates from one million T cells were considered underestimates. TCR beta diversity, measured per million T cells, fell in a roughly linear way with age. Versus aged donors, long-lived donors had higher diversity and more naive CD4+ cells.

Total RNA was isolated from each sample in quantities of at least 5 micrograms. Trimming left V 4 bases short and J 9 bases short, with 22 bases between. The CDR3 extends over 15 amino acids. CDR1 is LGHDT and CDR2 is YNNKEL in the germline V gene (reference sequence). Alongside a J-beta primer mix, a sample-barcoded 5' primer served in a second PCR lasting about 7 to 11 cycles. TCRdb called the 5' RACE reads again in MiXCR, with one record for every CDR3 protein. The sample has around 670,000 distinct CDR3 sequences, approximately 30% seen once. This clonotype was picked up many times. As yet, its antigen is unknown.

Sequenced material: blood. The receptor comes from a woman older than 75 in good health. This sequence joins TRBV3-1 and TRBJ2-7; D tentatively reads TRBD1 or TRBD2 (5 bases each). The CDR3: CASSLLTGTHNPQYF. The CDR3 coding sequence is TGTGCCAGCAGCCTACTTACCGGGACCCATAACCCGCAGTACTTC.